These 32 T cell receptor beta chains originate from one sample sequenced in a study of Ad26.COV2.S vaccination and SARS-CoV-2 variants. Here immunoSEQ multiplex PCR was the method, and the copy in TCRdb shows in-frame clones only, minus some. Here the sample spans about 280,000 clones, more than 75% being singletons. Treatment denoted: roughly 19 received Ad26.COV2.S at low or high dose, single or two shots; roughly five received placebo; per-sample allocation not given. Day 63 after the first vaccine or placebo injection was the time point for sampling. The sample in question was peripheral blood, obtained in a trial of Ad26.COV2.S vaccine versus placebo. The receptors derive from a person aged 18 to 65 who received the Ad26.COV2.S COVID-19 vaccine or a placebo.

V gene TRBV6-1 combines with J gene TRBJ2-5, with TRBD1 matching over 10 bases. Germline V gene data show CDR1 as MNHNS and CDR2 as SASEGT. With V trimmed by 5 bases and J by 5 bases, 11 bases remained unmatched. CDR3 length: 16 amino acids. As DNA, the CDR3 is TGTGCCAGCAGTCAAGGACAGGGGGAAGTTTGGGAGACCCAGTACTTC. Translated, it gives CASSQGQGEVWETQYF.

This clone was counted many times. This chain joins TRBV11-2 and TRBJ2-7, with TRBD1 matching over 8 bases. V shed 1 base and J 3 bases; nucleotides not matched to a gene: 2. The length of the CDR3 is 14 residues. In germline, CDR1 is SGHAT, CDR2 FQNNGV. CDR3 coding DNA: TGTGCCAGCAGCTTAGGGACAGGGTTCTACGAGCAGTACTTC. It is translated as CASSLGTGFYEQYF.

The chain couples TRBV3-1 (or the pseudogene TRBV3-2) to TRBJ1-3, with D hard to call. The CDR3 is 12 residues long. Germline V gives CDR1 LGHDT, CDR2 YNNKEL (reference sequence). V lost 4 bases to trimming and J lost 4 bases, with 5 bases between them. CDR3 nucleotides: TGTGCCAGCAGCCTCCCCGGAAACACCATATATTTT. It translates to CASSLPGNTIYF.

This clone was observed a few times. This chain links TRBV7-8 with TRBJ1-4; no clear D. Trimming removed 0 bases from V and 14 bases from J, with 13 bases in between. The CDR3 has 13 residues. Germline V gene sequence: CDR1 SGHVS, CDR2 FQNEAQ. Written as DNA, the CDR3 is TGTGCCAGCAGCTTAGCGCCCCTAGGTGGGCTGTTTTTT. Translation: CASSLAPLGGLFF.

V gene TRBV6-6 combines with J gene TRBJ2-1; D possibly corresponds to TRBD1 (5 bases). The germline V gene encodes CDR1 MNHNY and CDR2 SVGAGI (reference sequence). CDR3 length equals 15 residues. The V end was cut by 5 bases, the J end by 4 bases, with 15 bases between. The DNA for the CDR3 is TGTGCCAGCAGTCTGATAGGGGTCAGATACAATGAGCAGTTCTTC. Its protein is CASSLIGVRYNEQFF.

The gene calls are TRBV7-8 and TRBJ2-7, with D unclear. V lost 1 base to trimming and J lost 2 bases, with 15 bases between them. CDR1 is SGHVS, CDR2 FQNEAQ, per germline. This CDR3 contains 16 residues. The CDR3 is CASSLVVGLGTYEQYF. CDR3 coding DNA: TGTGCCAGCAGCTTAGTCGTGGGCCTGGGAACCTACGAGCAGTACTTC.

A note on this clone: Other DNA sequences of this sample code for an identical CDR3. This chain joins TRBV7-2 and TRBJ2-7; no clear D. Germline lookup yields CDR1 SGHTA and CDR2 FQGNSA. Trimming left V 3 bases short and J 4 bases short, with 13 bases between. The CDR3 is 14 residues long. The CDR3 bases are TGTGCCAGCAGCTTGGGCGGTCGTGGGTACGAGCAGTACTTC. It translates to CASSLGGRGYEQYF.

The V gene is TRBV5-1, the J gene TRBJ1-2; D is uncertain. CDR3 length equals 15 residues. V lost 4 bases and J lost 0, with 13 bases in between. Per the germline V gene, CDR1 is SGHRS and CDR2 is YFSETQ. The CDR3 loop is CASSPSPGPNYGYTF. In DNA form, the CDR3 reads TGCGCCAGCAGCCCCTCACCAGGTCCTAACTATGGCTACACCTTC. Variable domain in full (rest from reference TRBV5-1 and TRBJ1-2): KAGVTQTPRYLIKTRGQQVTLSCSPISGHRSVSWYQQTPGQGLQFLFEYFSETQRNKGNFPGRFSGRQFSNSRSEMNVSTLELGDSALYLCASSPSPGPNYGYTFGSGTRLTVV.

The count of this clone is one. The chain links TRBV7-2 to TRBJ2-6, with D tentatively TRBD2 (5 bases). The CDR3 runs 15 residues. V was cut by 6 bases and J by 4 bases, with 13 bases left in between. Germline-derived CDR1 and CDR2 are SGHTA and FQGNSA. Here the CDR3 DNA reads TGTGCCAGCAGATTCCCGGGGAGCGGGGCCAACGTCCTGACTTTC. It yields the protein CASRFPGSGANVLTF. The variable domain in full, completed from reference TRBV7-2 and TRBJ2-6, reads GAGVSQSPSNKVTEKGKDVELRCDPISGHTALYWYRQSLGQGLEFLIYFQGNSAPDKSGLPSDRFSAERTGGSVSTLTIQRTQQEDSAVYLCASRFPGSGANVLTFGAGSRLTVL.

The rearrangement uses TRBV30 and TRBJ1-1; a possible D gene is TRBD1 (5 bases). Germline CDR1 GTSNPN, CDR2 SVGIG (reference sequence). The V end was cut by 3 bases, the J end by 6 bases, with 20 bases between. This CDR3 spans 15 amino acids. The CDR3 sequence is CAWRSGQGFGPEAFF. In DNA, the CDR3 is TGTGCCTGGAGAAGTGGCCAGGGCTTTGGCCCTGAAGCTTTCTTT.

The genes are TRBV4-2 and TRBJ1-6, with D perhaps matching TRBD1 (6 bases). This CDR3 has 15 amino acids. CDR1 LGHNA and CDR2 YNFKEQ come from the germline V gene. Deletions cut 1 base from V and 7 bases from J, with 11 bases between. CDR3 sequence reads: CASSQASGENSPLHF. DNA for the CDR3: TGTGCCAGCAGCCAAGCTTCAGGGGAAAATTCACCCCTCCACTTT.

The rearrangement links TRBV5-1 to TRBJ2-7, with TRBD2 as a possible D gene (6 bases). Deletions cut 0 bases from V and 5 bases from J, with 15 bases between. The CDR3 consists of 15 residues. Germline V gives CDR1 SGHRS, CDR2 YFSETQ. The CDR3 protein is CASSLAEGGNDEQYF. Here the CDR3 DNA reads TGCGCCAGCAGCTTGGCAGAGGGAGGTAACGACGAGCAGTACTTC.

This clone was seen more than once but under ten times. As DNA, the CDR3 is TGTGCCACTCAGGGTTTCCACGAGCAGTACTTC. Its protein product is CATQGFHEQYF. This chain connects TRBV6-5 to TRBJ2-7, with D possibly matching TRBD1 (5 bases). The CDR3 sequence is 11 residues long. From germline, CDR1 is MNHEY and CDR2 SVGAGI. The V end lost 10 bases, the J end lost 5 bases, and 12 bases lay between the germline ends.

The V and J genes are TRBV5-5 and TRBJ1-1; 10 bases agree with TRBD1. This CDR3 region has 15 residues. In germline, CDR1 is SGHKS, CDR2 YYEKEE (reference sequence). With 4 bases clipped from V and 2 bases from J, the junction kept 5 bases outside the gene matches. CDR3 sequence: CASSGGQGINTEAFF. In DNA, the CDR3 is TGTGCCAGCAGCGGGGGACAGGGGATCAACACTGAAGCTTTCTTT.

The chain combines TRBV3-1 (or the pseudogene TRBV3-2) with TRBJ2-1; TRBD2 matches at 10 bases. V lost 2 bases and J lost 7; bases outside the gene matches: 14. CDR1 and CDR2 from the germline V gene are LGHDT and YNNKEL (reference sequence). The CDR3 length is 18 residues. The CDR3 sequence is CASSQTLLILAGENEQFF. As DNA, the CDR3 is TGTGCCAGCAGCCAAACCCTACTGATTCTAGCGGGGGAGAATGAGCAGTTCTTC.

The chain couples TRBV28 to TRBJ1-5, with D maybe TRBD1 (5 bases). Trimming took off 8 bases at V and 7 bases at J, with 18 bases between the two ends. Per germline, CDR1 MDHEN and CDR2 SYDVKM. CDR3 length: 14 residues. CDR3 DNA sequence: TGTGCCAGCCGTGACCCGCTGGGGCGGCAGCCCCAGCATTTT. Translating it yields CASRDPLGRQPQHF.

V usage is TRBV7-8 and J usage is TRBJ1-5, with D unclear. The CDR3 totals 16 residues. Trimming took 5 bases from V and 0 from J, leaving 14 bases between them. Germline loops: CDR1 SGHVS, CDR2 FQNEAQ. The CDR3 nucleotides are TGTGCCAGCAGCCTCGGACGGGGTAATAGCAATCAGCCCCAGCATTTT. Encoded protein: CASSLGRGNSNQPQHF.

The chain recombines TRBV7-2 with TRBJ2-3; D gene ambiguous. This CDR3 contains 16 residues. CDR1 is SGHTA, CDR2 FQGNSA, per germline. Trimming stripped 2 bases from V and 3 bases from J, with 15 bases between. This CDR3 reads CASSLNLGLRTDTQYF. CDR3 in DNA: TGTGCCAGCAGCTTAAACCTGGGTTTACGGACAGATACGCAGTATTTT.

The V call is TRBV28, the J call TRBJ2-4; 7 bases align to TRBD1. With V trimmed by 2 bases and J by 0 bases, 7 bases remained unmatched. The germline V gene has CDR1 MDHEN and CDR2 SYDVKM. CDR3 size: 17 residues. The chain's CDR3 is CASSLVSGGLAKNIQYF. The CDR3 DNA reads TGTGCCAGCAGTTTAGTTTCAGGGGGTCTAGCCAAAAACATTCAGTACTTC.

This clone appeared a few times. This chain joins TRBV2 and TRBJ1-5, with D possibly TRBD1 on 5 matching bases. Germline CDR1 is SNHLY and CDR2 is FYNNEI. This CDR3 is 12 amino acids long. Trimming pared 6 bases from V and 2 bases from J, leaving 5 bases between. The chain's CDR3 is CASRGGNQPQHF. In DNA, the CDR3 is TGTGCCAGCAGAGGGGGCAATCAGCCCCAGCATTTT.

This clone appeared once. The V call is TRBV5-5, the J call TRBJ2-3; 12 bases line up with TRBD2. Germline trimming cut 1 base from V and 1 base from J; bases unmatched to any gene: 4. Germline V gene lookup returns CDR1 SGHKS and CDR2 YYEKEE (reference sequence). The CDR3 sequence is 17 residues long. In DNA form, the CDR3 reads TGTGCCAGCAGCTTGCCGACTAGCGGGAGAGGCACAGATACGCAGTATTTT. Its translation: CASSLPTSGRGTDTQYF.

DNA for the CDR3: TGTGCCAGCACTCGGACACAAAGCTCTGGGGCCAACGTCCTGACTTTC. It specifies CASTRTQSSGANVLTF. The V gene is TRBV6-6, the J gene TRBJ2-6; D perhaps matches TRBD1 (5 bases). The germline V gene encodes CDR1 MNHNY and CDR2 SVGAGI (reference sequence). Trimming took 7 bases from V and 0 from J, leaving 13 bases between them. CDR3 length equals 16 residues.

CDR3 nucleotides: TGTGCCAGCAGTCGCAATCCCTTTGTATTAGATAATTCACCCCTCCACTTT. Amino acid sequence: CASSRNPFVLDNSPLHF. The chain links TRBV9 to TRBJ1-6, with D uncertain. The CDR3 loop spans 17 amino acids. Germline CDR1 is SGDLS and CDR2 is YYNGEE. With 5 bases removed from V and 5 bases from J, the gap between germline ends came to 20 bases.

This sequence joins TRBV9 and TRBJ1-1, with D possibly TRBD1 on 6 matching bases. The length of the CDR3 is 14 residues. The V gene's germline CDR1 is SGDLS and CDR2 YYNGEE. Trimming removed 5 bases at V and 2 bases at J, with 13 bases between. This CDR3 is CASSPRTANTEAFF. CDR3 nucleotide sequence: TGTGCCAGCAGTCCGAGGACAGCCAACACTGAAGCTTTCTTT.

The rearrangement uses TRBV7-8 and TRBJ1-1; D is unclear. Germline V CDR1 and CDR2: SGHVS, FQNEAQ. The CDR3 is 15 residues long. With 2 bases removed from V and 0 bases from J, the gap between germline ends came to 10 bases. Here the CDR3 reads CASSLTPRVNTEAFF. The CDR3 nucleotides are TGTGCCAGCAGCTTAACCCCACGCGTGAACACTGAAGCTTTCTTT. Together with reference TRBV7-8 and TRBJ1-1, the CDR3 gives the full variable domain: GAGVSQSPRYKVAKRGQDVALRCDPISGHVSLFWYQQALGQGPEFLTYFQNEAQLDKSGLPSDRFFAERPEGSVSTLKIQRTQQEDSAVYLCASSLTPRVNTEAFFGQGTRLTVV.

Points on this clone: The sample holds other DNA sequences that translate to the same CDR3. The V call is TRBV7-2, the J call TRBJ2-3; TRBD2 might be the D (5 bases). The CDR3 totals 14 residues. Germline V CDR1 and CDR2: SGHTA, FQGNSA. Trimming cost V 1 base and J 1 base, with 6 bases left between them. The CDR3 region is CASSLEAGTDTQYF. CDR3 DNA: TGTGCCAGCAGCTTAGAAGCGGGCACAGATACGCAGTATTTT.

A word on this clone: Other nucleotide sequences from this sample produce the same CDR3. The chain combines TRBV7-9 with TRBJ1-1; 7 bases match TRBD1. The V gene end was trimmed by 8 bases and the J gene end by 0 bases; junction bases not matched to a gene: 6. CDR3 length: 14 amino acids. The germline gives CDR1 SEHNR, CDR2 FQNEAQ (reference sequence). The CDR3 nucleotides are TGTGCCAGCTCCCGGGGACAGATGAACACTGAAGCTTTCTTT. As protein: CASSRGQMNTEAFF.

This chain links TRBV5-1 with TRBJ2-2; 7 bases agree with TRBD1. Per the germline V gene, CDR1 is SGHRS and CDR2 is YFSETQ. The CDR3 is made up of 17 amino acids. Trimming at V came to 0 bases and at J to 2 bases, leaving 7 bases not matched to a gene. The CDR3 spells CASSLALGQINTGELFF. Written as DNA, the CDR3 is TGCGCCAGCAGCTTGGCCTTGGGACAGATTAACACCGGGGAGCTGTTTTTT.

The gene calls are TRBV4-3 and TRBJ1-6, with a tentative D call TRBD1 (5 bases). V was cut by 8 bases and J by 8 bases, with 16 bases left in between. This CDR3 is built from 14 residues. Germline V CDR1 and CDR2: LGHNA, YSLEER. CDR3 nucleotide sequence: TGCGCCAGCGGATCACAGGTCGAGGATTCACCCCTCCACTTT. This encodes CASGSQVEDSPLHF.

This chain links TRBV27 with TRBJ1-2; D gene unclear. V lost 0 bases and J lost 4, with 9 bases in between. The germline gives CDR1 MNHEY, CDR2 SMNVEV (reference sequence). The CDR3 runs 14 residues. CDR3 sequence: CASSLSPGPYGYTF. The CDR3 nucleotides are TGTGCCAGCAGTTTATCGCCGGGTCCCTATGGCTACACCTTC.

The sample holds a few counts of this clone. The CDR3 protein is CASGLVTDTQYF. The DNA for the CDR3 is TGTGCTAGTGGTCTTGTCACAGATACGCAGTATTTT. The rearrangement links TRBV12-5 to TRBJ2-3, with D uncertain. In germline, CDR1 is LGHNT, CDR2 FRNRAP. Between the trimmed V and J ends, which lost 5 bases and 2 bases, there was a span of 5 bases. The CDR3 has 12 amino acids.

This chain connects TRBV6-4 to TRBJ1-2, with a tentative D call TRBD1 (6 bases). The CDR3 has 15 residues. Trimming removed 8 bases from V and 2 bases from J, with 18 bases in between. Germline values: CDR1 MRHNA, CDR2 SNTAGT. CDR3: CASARTGSGNYGYTF. The DNA for the CDR3 is TGTGCCAGCGCTCGTACAGGGTCCGGAAACTATGGCTACACCTTC.